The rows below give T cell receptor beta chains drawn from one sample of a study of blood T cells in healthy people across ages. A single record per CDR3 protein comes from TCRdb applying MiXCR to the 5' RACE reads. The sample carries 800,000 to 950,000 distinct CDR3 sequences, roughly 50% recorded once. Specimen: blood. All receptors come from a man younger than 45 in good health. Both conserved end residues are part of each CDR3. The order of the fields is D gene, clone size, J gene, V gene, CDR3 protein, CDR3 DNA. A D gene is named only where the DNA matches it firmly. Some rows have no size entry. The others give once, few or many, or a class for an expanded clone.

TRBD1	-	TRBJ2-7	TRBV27	CASSSPQQGAYEQYF	TGTGCCAGCAGTTCCCCTCAACAGGGGGCCTACGAGCAGTACTTC
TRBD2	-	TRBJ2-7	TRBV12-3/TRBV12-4	CASRLAGSGEQYF	TGTGCCAGCAGACTAGCGGGGAGCGGCGAGCAGTACTTC
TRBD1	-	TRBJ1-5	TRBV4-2	CASSQVGQGSSNQPQHF	TGTGCCAGCAGCCAGGTTGGACAGGGGAGCAGCAATCAGCCCCAGCATTTT
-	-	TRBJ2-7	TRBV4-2	CASSQDQHEQYF	TGTGCCAGCAGCCAAGATCAGCACGAGCAGTACTTC
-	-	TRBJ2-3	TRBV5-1	CASSFYLAKDTQYF	TGCGCCAGCAGCTTCTACTTAGCAAAAGATACGCAGTATTTT
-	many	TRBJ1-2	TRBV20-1	CSASRSGAYGYTF	TGCAGTGCTAGTAGATCGGGGGCATATGGCTACACCTTC
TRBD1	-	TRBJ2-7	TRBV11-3	CASSLWGFGTGDGEQYF	TGTGCCAGCAGCTTATGGGGTTTTGGGACAGGGGACGGCGAGCAGTACTTC
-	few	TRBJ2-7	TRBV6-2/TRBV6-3	CASSGKYRVYEQYF	TGTGCCAGCAGTGGGAAATACAGGGTGTACGAGCAGTACTTC
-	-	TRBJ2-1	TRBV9	CASSEKTNYNEQFF	TGTGCCAGCAGCGAGAAGACTAACTACAATGAGCAGTTCTTC
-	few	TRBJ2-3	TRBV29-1	CSILRGDTQYF	TGCAGCATTCTCAGGGGAGATACGCAGTATTTT
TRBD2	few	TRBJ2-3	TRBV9	CASSVAPGRVEDTQYF	TGTGCCAGCAGCGTAGCACCAGGGAGGGTCGAAGATACGCAGTATTTT
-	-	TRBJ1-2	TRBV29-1	CSVASGRNYGYTF	TGCAGCGTTGCGTCAGGGCGAAACTATGGCTACACCTTC
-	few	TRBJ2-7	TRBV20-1	CSARGPRSYEQYF	TGCAGTGCTAGAGGCCCCCGGTCCTACGAGCAGTACTTC
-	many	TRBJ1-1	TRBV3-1	CASSQGAANTEAFF	TGTGCCAGCAGCCAAGGGGCGGCGAACACTGAAGCTTTCTTT
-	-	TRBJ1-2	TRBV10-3	CATLGDTANYGYTF	TGTGCCACCCTGGGGGACACTGCTAACTATGGCTACACCTTC
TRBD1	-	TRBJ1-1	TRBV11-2	CASSLDPPGGGPEAFF	TGTGCCAGCAGCTTAGATCCGCCAGGGGGAGGACCTGAAGCTTTCTTT
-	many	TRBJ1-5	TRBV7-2	CASSYRGNQPQHF	TGTGCCAGCAGTTACAGGGGCAATCAGCCCCAGCATTTT
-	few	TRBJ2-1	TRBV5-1	CASSSGATIPYNEQFF	TGCGCCAGCAGTTCGGGGGCGACCATACCCTACAATGAGCAGTTCTTC
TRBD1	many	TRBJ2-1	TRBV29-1	CSVEQGAVEQFF	TGCAGCGTTGAACAGGGGGCAGTTGAGCAGTTCTTC
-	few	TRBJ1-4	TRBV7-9	CASSFQGWEKLFF	TGTGCCAGCAGCTTCCAGGGATGGGAAAAACTGTTTTTT
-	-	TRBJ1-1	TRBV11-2	CASSFRGRLGRGAEAFF	TGTGCCAGCAGCTTTAGGGGCAGGCTGGGGCGCGGTGCTGAAGCTTTCTTT
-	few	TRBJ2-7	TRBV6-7	CASSYSIRFGEQYF	TGTGCCAGCAGTTACTCGATACGGTTTGGGGAGCAGTACTTC
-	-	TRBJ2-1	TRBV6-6	CASSYNRNSYNEQFF	TGTGCCAGCAGTTATAATCGGAACTCCTACAATGAGCAGTTCTTC
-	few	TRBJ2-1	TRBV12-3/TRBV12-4	CASTRTEGRNEQFF	TGTGCCAGCACCCGGACTGAGGGGAGGAATGAGCAGTTCTTC